This TCR beta chain stems from a study of cytomegalovirus exposure and HLA in healthy donors. Findings of the study overall: Most subjects' HLA-A and HLA-B alleles were reportedly predicted from TCR beta sequences.

Each donor's status was that of a healthy bone marrow donor. There are 17 residues in the CDR3. Trimming cost V 5 bases and J 3 bases; bases outside gene matches: 9. The germline gives CDR1 SGHNT, CDR2 YENEEA. Primers for the PCR totalled 60 Vbeta and 13 Jbeta. The repertoire was sequenced with immunoSEQ multiplex PCR; TCRdb's copy has only in-frame clones and lacks some. Of about 86,000 clones in the sample, more than 70% were seen once. The sample holds one count of this clone. What it binds is unknown. Sequencing was performed on PBMCs. The rearrangement uses TRBV11-3 and TRBJ2-3; 12 bases align to TRBD2. The sequence came from a male donor in good health and CMV-seropositive. The CDR3 DNA reads TGTGCCAGCAGCACCCGACTAGCGGGAGTCTCTACAGATACGCAGTATTTT. This codes for CASSTRLAGVSTDTQYF. The whole variable domain, remainder taken from reference TRBV11-3 and TRBJ2-3, is EAGVVQSPRYKIIEKKQPVAFWCNPISGHNTLYWYLQNLGQGPELLIRYENEEAVDDSQLPKDRFSAERLKGVDSTLKIQPAELGDSAVYLCASSTRLAGVSTDTQYFGPGTRLTVL.